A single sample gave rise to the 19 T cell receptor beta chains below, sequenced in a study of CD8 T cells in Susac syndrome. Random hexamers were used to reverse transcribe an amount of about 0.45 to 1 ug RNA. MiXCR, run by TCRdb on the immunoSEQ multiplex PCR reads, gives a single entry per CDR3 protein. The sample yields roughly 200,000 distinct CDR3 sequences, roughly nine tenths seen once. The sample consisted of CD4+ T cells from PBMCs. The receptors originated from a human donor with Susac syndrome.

CDR3 region: CASSSPSWYQETQYF. The DNA for the CDR3 is TGTGCCAGCAGCTCGCCCTCTTGGTACCAAGAGACCCAGTACTTC. V usage is TRBV7-9 and J usage is TRBJ2-5; unclear D gene. The V gene lost 4 bases and the J gene lost 0 bases, with 12 bases spanning the gap. This CDR3 is built from 15 residues. CDR1 SEHNR and CDR2 FQNEAQ come from the germline V gene (reference sequence).

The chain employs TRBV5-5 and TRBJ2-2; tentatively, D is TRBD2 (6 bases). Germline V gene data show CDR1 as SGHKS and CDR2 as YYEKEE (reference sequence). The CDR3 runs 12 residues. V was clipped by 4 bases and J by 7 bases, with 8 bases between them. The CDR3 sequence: CASSTGSGELFF. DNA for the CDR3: TGTGCCAGCAGCACCGGGAGCGGGGAGCTGTTTTTT.

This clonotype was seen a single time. This CDR3 reads CASSRSSRQPQHF. As DNA, the CDR3 is TGTGCCAGCAGCCGCAGTTCGCGTCAGCCCCAGCATTTT. This chain joins TRBV14 and TRBJ1-5, with no clear D. The CDR3 consists of 13 residues. The V end lost 4 bases, the J end lost 6 bases, and 10 bases lay between the germline ends. CDR1 and CDR2 (germline): SGHDN, FVKESK. Using reference TRBV14 and TRBJ1-5 for the parts outside the CDR3, the full variable domain is EAGVTQFPSHSVIEKGQTVTLRCDPISGHDNLYWYRRVMGKEIKFLLHFVKESKQDESGMPNNRFLAERTGGTYSTLKVQPAELEDSGVYFCASSRSSRQPQHFGDGTRLSIL.

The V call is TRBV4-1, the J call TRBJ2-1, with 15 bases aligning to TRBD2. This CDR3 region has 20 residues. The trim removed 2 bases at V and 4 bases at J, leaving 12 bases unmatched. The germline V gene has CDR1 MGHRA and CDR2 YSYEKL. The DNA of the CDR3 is TGCGCCAGCAGCCAAAAGCCGGGACTAGCGGGAGGCCCGGTGTACAATGAGCAGTTCTTC. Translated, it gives CASSQKPGLAGGPVYNEQFF.

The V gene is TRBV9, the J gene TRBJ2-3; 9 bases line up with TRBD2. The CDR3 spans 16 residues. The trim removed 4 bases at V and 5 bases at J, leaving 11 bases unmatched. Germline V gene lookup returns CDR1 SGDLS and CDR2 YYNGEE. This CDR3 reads CASSPSTSGQKDTQYF. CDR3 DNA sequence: TGTGCCAGCAGCCCATCTACTAGCGGGCAGAAAGATACGCAGTATTTT.

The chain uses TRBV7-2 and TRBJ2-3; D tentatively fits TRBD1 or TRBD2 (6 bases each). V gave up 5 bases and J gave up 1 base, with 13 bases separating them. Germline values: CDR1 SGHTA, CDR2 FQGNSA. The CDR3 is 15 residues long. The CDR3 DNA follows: TGTGCCAGCAGCCCAGACGGGGGCCGCACAGATACGCAGTATTTT. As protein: CASSPDGGRTDTQYF.

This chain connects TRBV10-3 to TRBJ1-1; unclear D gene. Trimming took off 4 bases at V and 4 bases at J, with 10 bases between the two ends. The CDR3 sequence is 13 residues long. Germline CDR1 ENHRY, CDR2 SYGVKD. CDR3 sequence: CAISVSEGTEAFF. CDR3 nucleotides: TGTGCCATCAGTGTTAGCGAGGGCACTGAAGCTTTCTTT.

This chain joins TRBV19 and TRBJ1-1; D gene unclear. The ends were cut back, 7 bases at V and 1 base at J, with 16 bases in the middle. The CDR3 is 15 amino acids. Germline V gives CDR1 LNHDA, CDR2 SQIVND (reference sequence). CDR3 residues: CASTPAPSRNTEAFF. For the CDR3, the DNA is TGTGCCAGTACCCCGGCCCCATCGAGGAACACTGAAGCTTTCTTT.

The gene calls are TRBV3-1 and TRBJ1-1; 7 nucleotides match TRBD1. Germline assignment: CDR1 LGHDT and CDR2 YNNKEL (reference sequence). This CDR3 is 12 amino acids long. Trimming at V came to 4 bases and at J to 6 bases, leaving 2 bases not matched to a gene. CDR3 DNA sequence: TGTGCCAGCAGCCCGGGGACAGCTGAAGCTTTCTTT. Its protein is CASSPGTAEAFF.

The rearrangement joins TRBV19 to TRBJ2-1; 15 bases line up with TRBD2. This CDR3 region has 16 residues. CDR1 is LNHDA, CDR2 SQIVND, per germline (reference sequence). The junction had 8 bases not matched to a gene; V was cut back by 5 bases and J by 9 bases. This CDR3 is CASSPGTSGGQLEQFF. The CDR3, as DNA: TGTGCCAGTAGTCCCGGGACTAGCGGGGGGCAGCTTGAGCAGTTCTTC.

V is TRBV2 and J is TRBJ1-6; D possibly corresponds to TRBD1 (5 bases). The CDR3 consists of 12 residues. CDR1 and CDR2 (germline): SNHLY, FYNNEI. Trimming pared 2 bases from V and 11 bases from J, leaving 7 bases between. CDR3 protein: CASSELGAPLHF. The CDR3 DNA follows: TGTGCCAGCAGTGAACTGGGGGCACCCCTCCACTTT.

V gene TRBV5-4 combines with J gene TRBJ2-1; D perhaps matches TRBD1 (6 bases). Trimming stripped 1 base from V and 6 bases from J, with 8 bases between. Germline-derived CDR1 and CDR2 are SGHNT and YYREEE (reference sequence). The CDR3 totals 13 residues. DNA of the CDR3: TGTGCCAGCAGCTTGACAGGGTCCAATGAGCAGTTCTTC. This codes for CASSLTGSNEQFF.

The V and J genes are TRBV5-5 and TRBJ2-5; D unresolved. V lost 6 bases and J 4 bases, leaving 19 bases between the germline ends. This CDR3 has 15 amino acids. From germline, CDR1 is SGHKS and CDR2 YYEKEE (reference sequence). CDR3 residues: CASTMGPRTVETQYF. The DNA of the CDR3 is TGTGCCAGCACCATGGGCCCTCGTACTGTAGAGACCCAGTACTTC.

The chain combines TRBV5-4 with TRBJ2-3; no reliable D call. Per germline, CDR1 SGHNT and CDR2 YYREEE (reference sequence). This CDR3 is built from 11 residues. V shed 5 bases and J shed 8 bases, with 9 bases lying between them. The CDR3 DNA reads TGTGCCAGCAGGTCCTACTTTACGCAGTATTTT. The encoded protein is CASRSYFTQYF.

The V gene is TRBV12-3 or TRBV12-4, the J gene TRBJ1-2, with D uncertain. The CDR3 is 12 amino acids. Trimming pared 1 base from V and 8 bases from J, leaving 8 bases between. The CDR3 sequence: CASSLGVAGYTF. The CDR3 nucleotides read TGTGCCAGCAGTTTAGGGGTGGCGGGCTACACCTTC.

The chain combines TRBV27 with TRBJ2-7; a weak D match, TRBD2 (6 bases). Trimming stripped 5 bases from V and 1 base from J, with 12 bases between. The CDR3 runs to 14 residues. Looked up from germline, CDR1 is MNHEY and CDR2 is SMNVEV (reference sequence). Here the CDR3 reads CASSRRLDSYEQYF. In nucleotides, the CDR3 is TGTGCCAGCAGTCGCCGACTAGATTCCTACGAGCAGTACTTC.

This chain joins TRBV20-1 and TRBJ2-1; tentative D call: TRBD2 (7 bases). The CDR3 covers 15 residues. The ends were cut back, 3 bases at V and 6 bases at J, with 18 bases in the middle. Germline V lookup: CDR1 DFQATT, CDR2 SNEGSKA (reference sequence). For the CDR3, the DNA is TGCAGTGCTAGGGGCGGGAGTAAAGGGGGCAATGAGCAGTTCTTC. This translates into CSARGGSKGGNEQFF.

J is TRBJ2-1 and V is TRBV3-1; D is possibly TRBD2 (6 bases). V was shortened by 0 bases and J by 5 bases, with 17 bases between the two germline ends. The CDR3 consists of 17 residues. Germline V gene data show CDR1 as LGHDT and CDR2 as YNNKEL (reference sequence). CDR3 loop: CASSQDHGSHSHNEQFF. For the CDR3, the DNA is TGTGCCAGCAGCCAAGATCACGGGAGTCACAGTCACAATGAGCAGTTCTTC.

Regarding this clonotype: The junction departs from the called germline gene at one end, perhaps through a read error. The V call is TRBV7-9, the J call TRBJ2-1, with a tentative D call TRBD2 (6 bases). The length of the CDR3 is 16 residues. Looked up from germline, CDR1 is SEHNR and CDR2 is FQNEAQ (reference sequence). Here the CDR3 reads CAGSLPRWGLNIQQFF. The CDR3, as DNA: TGTGCCGGCAGCTTACCCCGGTGGGGACTCAACATTCAGCAGTTCTTC.